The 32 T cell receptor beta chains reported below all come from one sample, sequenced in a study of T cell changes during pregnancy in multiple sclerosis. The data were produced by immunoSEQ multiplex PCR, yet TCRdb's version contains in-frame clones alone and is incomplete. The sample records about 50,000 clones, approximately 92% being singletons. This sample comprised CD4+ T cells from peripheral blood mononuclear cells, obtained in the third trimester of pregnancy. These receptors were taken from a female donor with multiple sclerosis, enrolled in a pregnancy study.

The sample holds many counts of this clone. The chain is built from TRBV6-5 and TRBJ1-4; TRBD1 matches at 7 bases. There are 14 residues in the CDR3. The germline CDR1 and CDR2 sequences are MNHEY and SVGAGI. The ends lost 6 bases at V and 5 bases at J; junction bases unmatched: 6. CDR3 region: CASSDRALNEKLFF. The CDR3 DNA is TGTGCCAGCAGCGACAGGGCTCTCAATGAAAAACTGTTTTTT.

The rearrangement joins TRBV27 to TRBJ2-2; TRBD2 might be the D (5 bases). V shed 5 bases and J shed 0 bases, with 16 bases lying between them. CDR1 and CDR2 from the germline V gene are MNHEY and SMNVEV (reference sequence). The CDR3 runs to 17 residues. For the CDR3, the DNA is TGTGCCAGCAGTCTGCTATTAAAGGAGGCGAACACCGGGGAGCTGTTTTTT. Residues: CASSLLLKEANTGELFF.

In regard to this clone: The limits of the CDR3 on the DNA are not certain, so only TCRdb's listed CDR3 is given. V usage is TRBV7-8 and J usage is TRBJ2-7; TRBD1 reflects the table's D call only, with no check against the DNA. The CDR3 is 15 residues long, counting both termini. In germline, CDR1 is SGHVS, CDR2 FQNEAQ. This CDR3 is CASSSSPAGVYEQYF.

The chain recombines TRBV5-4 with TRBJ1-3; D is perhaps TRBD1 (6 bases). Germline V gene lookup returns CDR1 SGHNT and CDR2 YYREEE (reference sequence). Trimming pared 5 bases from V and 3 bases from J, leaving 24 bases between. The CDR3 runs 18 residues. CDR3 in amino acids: CASSPITGGPSGGNTIYF. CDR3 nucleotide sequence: TGTGCCAGCAGTCCCATCACGGGGGGCCCTTCTGGTGGAAACACCATATATTTT.

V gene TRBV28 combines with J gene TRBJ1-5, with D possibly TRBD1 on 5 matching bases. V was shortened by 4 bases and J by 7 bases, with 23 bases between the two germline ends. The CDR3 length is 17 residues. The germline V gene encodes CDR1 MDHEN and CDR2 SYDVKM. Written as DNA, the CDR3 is TGTGCCAGCAGTTACCCGGCAGGGTCACCACGTTACCAGCCCCAGCATTTT. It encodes CASSYPAGSPRYQPQHF.

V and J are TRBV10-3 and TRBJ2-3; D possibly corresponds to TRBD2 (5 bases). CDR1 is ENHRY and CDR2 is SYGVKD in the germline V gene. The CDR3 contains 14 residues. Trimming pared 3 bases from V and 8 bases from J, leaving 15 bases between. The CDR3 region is CAISDSGAPSTQYF. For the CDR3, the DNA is TGTGCCATCAGTGACAGCGGAGCCCCAAGTACGCAGTATTTT.

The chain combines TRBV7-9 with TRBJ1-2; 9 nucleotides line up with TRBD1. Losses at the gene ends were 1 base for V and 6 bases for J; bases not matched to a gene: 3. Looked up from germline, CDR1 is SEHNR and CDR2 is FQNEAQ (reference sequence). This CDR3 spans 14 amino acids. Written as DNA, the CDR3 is TGTGCCAGCAGCTTAGAGTACAGGGGGCATGGCTACACCTTC. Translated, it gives CASSLEYRGHGYTF.

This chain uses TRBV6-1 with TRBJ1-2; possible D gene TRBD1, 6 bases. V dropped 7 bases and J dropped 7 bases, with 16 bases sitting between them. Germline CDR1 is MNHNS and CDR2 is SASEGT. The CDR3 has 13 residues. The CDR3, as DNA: TGTGCCAGCATGACCCGACAGGCTAGTGGCTACACCTTC. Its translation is CASMTRQASGYTF.

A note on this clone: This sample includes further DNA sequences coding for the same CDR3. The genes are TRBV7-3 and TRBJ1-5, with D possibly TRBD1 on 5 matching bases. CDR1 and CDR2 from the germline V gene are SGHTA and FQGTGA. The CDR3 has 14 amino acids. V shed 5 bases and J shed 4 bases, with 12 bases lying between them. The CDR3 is CASSQSGGNQPQHF. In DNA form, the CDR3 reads TGTGCCAGCAGCCAGTCCGGGGGGAATCAGCCCCAGCATTTT. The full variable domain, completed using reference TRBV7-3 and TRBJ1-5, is GAGVSQTPSNKVTEKGKYVELRCDPISGHTALYWYRQSLGQGPEFLIYFQGTGAADDSGLPNDRFFAVRPEGSVSTLKIQRTERGDSAVYLCASSQSGGNQPQHFGDGTRLSIL.

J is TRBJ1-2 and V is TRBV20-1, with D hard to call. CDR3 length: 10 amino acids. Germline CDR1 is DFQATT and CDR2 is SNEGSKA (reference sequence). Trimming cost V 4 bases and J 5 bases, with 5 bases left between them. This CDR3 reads CSATVYGYTF. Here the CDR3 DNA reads TGCAGTGCTACTGTGTATGGCTACACCTTC.

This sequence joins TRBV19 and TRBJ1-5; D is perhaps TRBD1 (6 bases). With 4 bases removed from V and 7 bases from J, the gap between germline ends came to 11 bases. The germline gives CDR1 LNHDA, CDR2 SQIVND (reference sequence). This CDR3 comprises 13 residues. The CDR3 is CASSTPGVQPQHF. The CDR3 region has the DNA TGTGCCAGTAGTACCCCAGGGGTCCAGCCCCAGCATTTT. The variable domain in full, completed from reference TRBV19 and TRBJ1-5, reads DGGITQSPKYLFRKEGQNVTLSCEQNLNHDAMYWYRQDPGQGLRLIYYSQIVNDFQKGDIAEGYSVSREKKESFPLTVTSAQKNPTAFYLCASSTPGVQPQHFGDGTRLSIL.

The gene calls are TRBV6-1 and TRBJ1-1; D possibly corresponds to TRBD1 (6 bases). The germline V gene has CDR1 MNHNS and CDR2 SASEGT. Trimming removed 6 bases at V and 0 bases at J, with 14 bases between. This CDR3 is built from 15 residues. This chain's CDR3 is CASSREGGLNTEAFF. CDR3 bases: TGTGCCAGCAGCCGAGAGGGGGGGCTGAACACTGAAGCTTTCTTT.

CDR3 loop: CASRFSGLGQGGETQYF. The DNA for the CDR3 is TGTGCCAGCCGGTTTTCGGGATTAGGACAGGGAGGGGAGACCCAGTACTTC. The V and J genes are TRBV2 and TRBJ2-5; D is possibly TRBD1 (8 bases). Trimming left V 8 bases short and J 5 bases short, with 27 bases between. This CDR3 spans 17 amino acids. The germline CDR1 and CDR2 sequences are SNHLY and FYNNEI.

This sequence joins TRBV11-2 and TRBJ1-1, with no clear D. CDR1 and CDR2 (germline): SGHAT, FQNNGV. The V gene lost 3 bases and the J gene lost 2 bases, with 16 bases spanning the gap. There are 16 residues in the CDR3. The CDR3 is CASSLGSGDLNTEAFF. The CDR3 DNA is TGTGCCAGCAGCTTGGGGAGTGGTGACTTAAACACTGAAGCTTTCTTT.

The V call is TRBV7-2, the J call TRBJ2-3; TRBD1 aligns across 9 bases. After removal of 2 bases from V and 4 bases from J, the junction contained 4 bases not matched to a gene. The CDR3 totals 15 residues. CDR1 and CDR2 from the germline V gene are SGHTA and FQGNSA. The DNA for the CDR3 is TGTGCCAGCAGCTTACTGGGACAGGGCCCAGATACGCAGTATTTT. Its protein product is CASSLLGQGPDTQYF.

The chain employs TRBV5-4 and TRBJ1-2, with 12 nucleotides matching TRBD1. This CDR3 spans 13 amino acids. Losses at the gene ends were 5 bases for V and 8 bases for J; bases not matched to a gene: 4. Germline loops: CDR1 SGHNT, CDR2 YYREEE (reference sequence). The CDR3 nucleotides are TGTGCCAGCAGTGGGGACAGGGGGCTCGGCTACACCTTC. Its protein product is CASSGDRGLGYTF.

The CDR3 DNA reads TGCGCCAGCAGCCCCTCAGGGGCATATAATTCACCCCTCCACTTT. Encoded protein: CASSPSGAYNSPLHF. This rearrangement joins TRBV4-3 to TRBJ1-6; TRBD1 might be the D (6 bases). Germline V gene lookup returns CDR1 LGHNA and CDR2 YSLEER. V lost 4 bases and J 4 bases, leaving 11 bases between the germline ends. This CDR3 is built from 15 residues.

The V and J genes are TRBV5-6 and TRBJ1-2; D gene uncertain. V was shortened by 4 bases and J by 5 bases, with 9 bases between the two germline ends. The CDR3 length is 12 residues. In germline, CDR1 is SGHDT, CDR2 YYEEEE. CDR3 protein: CASSPGGYGYTF. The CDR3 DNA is TGTGCCAGCAGCCCCGGCGGGTATGGCTACACCTTC.

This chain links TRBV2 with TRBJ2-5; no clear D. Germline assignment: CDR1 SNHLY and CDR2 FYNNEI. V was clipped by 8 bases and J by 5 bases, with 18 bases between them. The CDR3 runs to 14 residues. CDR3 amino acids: CASRRGITRETQYF. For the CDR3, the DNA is TGTGCCAGCCGACGAGGAATCACACGGGAGACCCAGTACTTC.

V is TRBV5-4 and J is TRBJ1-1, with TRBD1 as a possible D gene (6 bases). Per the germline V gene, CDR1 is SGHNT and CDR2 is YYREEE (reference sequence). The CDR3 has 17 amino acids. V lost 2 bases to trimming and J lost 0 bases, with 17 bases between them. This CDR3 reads CASSLGGAGFMNTEAFF. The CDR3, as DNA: TGTGCCAGCAGCTTAGGGGGAGCAGGATTCATGAACACTGAAGCTTTCTTT.

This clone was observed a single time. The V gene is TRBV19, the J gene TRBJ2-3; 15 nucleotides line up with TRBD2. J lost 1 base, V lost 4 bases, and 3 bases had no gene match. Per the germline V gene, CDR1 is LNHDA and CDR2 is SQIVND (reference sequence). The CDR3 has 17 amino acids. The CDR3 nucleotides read TGTGCCAGTAGTACTGGGACTAGCGGGGGGCGCACAGATACGCAGTATTTT. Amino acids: CASSTGTSGGRTDTQYF.

As DNA, the CDR3 is TGTGCCAGCAGCTCGAAGGGAGGAAAGACTGAAGCTTTCTTT. The encoded protein is CASSSKGGKTEAFF. The J gene is TRBJ1-1, the V gene TRBV13; no reliable D call. Trimming left V 4 bases short and J 5 bases short, with 14 bases between. The CDR3 spans 14 residues. From germline, CDR1 is PRHDT and CDR2 FYEKMQ (reference sequence). Full variable domain (rest looked up from reference TRBV13 and TRBJ1-1): AAGVIQSPRHLIKEKRETATLKCYPIPRHDTVYWYQQGPGQDPQFLISFYEKMQSDKGSIPDRFSAQQFSDYHSELNMSSLELGDSALYFCASSSKGGKTEAFFGQGTRLTVV.

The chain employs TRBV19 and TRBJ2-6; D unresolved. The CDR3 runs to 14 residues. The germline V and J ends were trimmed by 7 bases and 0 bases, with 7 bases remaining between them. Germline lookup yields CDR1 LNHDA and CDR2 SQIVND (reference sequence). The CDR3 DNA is TGTGCCAGTAACCCAGGCTCTGGGGCCAACGTCCTGACTTTC. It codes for CASNPGSGANVLTF. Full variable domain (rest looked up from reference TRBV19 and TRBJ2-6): DGGITQSPKYLFRKEGQNVTLSCEQNLNHDAMYWYRQDPGQGLRLIYYSQIVNDFQKGDIAEGYSVSREKKESFPLTVTSAQKNPTAFYLCASNPGSGANVLTFGAGSRLTVL.

In nucleotides, the CDR3 is TGTGCCAGCAGCCGGACAGGATCTGCAACTAATGAAAAACTGTTTTTT. Translating gives CASSRTGSATNEKLFF. The chain carries TRBV5-6 and TRBJ1-4; 7 nucleotides line up with TRBD1. CDR1 and CDR2 (germline): SGHDT, YYEEEE. The length of the CDR3 is 16 residues. The J segment lost 0 bases and the V segment lost 4 bases, leaving 6 bases of the junction unmatched.

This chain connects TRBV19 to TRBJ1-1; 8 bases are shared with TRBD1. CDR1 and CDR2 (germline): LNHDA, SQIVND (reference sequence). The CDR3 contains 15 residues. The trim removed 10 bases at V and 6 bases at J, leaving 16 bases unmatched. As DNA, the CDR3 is TGTGCCACCCACGGACAGGGCCTTTCGTCATCTGAAGCTTTCTTT. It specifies CATHGQGLSSSEAFF.

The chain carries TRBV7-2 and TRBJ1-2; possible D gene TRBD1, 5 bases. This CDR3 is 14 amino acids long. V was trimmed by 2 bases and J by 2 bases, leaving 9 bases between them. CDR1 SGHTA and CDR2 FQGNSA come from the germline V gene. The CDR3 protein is CASSLRTLNYGYTF. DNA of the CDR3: TGTGCCAGCAGCTTAAGGACATTAAACTATGGCTACACCTTC.

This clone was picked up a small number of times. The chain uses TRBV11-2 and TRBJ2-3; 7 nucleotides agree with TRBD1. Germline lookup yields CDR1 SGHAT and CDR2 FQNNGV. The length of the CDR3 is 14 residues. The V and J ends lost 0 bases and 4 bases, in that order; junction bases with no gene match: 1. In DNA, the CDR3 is TGTGCCAGCAGCTTAGAGGGGACAGCAGATACGCAGTATTTT. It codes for CASSLEGTADTQYF.

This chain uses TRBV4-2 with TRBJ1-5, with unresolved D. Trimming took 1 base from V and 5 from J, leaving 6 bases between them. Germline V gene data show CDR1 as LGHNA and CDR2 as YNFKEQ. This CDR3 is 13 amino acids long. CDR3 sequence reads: CASSQGLYQPQHF. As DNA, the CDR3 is TGTGCCAGCAGCCAAGGGCTCTATCAGCCCCAGCATTTT.

CDR3 coding DNA: TGTGCCAGTTGCCGACAACTGAACACTGAAGCTTTCTTT. Amino acid sequence: CASCRQLNTEAFF. The rearrangement links TRBV6-1 to TRBJ1-1; D not certain. CDR1 and CDR2 (germline): MNHNS, SASEGT. There are 13 residues in the CDR3. The germline V and J ends were trimmed by 9 bases and 0 bases, with 11 bases remaining between them.

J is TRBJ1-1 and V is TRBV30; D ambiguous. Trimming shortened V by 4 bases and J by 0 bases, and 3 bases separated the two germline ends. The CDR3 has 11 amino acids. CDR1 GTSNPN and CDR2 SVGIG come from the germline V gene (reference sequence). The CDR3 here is CAWTLNTEAFF. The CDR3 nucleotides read TGTGCCTGGACCTTGAACACTGAAGCTTTCTTT.

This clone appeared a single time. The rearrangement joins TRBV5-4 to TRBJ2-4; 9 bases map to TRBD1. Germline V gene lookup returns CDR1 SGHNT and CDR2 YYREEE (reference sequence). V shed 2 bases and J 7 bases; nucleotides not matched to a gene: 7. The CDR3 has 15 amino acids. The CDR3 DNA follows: TGTGCCAGCAGCTTAACCCGGGACAGGGTGAACATTCAGTACTTC. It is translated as CASSLTRDRVNIQYF.

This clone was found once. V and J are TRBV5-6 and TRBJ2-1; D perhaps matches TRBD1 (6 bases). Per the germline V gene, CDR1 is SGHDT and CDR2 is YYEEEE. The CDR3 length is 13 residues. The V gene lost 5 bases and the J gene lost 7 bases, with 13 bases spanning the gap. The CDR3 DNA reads TGTGCCAGCAGGTCTGACAGGTTAAATGAGCAGTTCTTC. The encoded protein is CASRSDRLNEQFF.